This T cell receptor beta chain stems from a study of CD8 T cells in ankylosing spondylitis. Study results and limitations: Significant enrichment of disease-linked clones was reported in matched ankylosing spondylitis synovial fluid. Seemingly distinctive of ankylosing spondylitis blood was a TCR beta motif formed by eight highly homologous variants. Before this, some motif variants had been reported in reactive arthritis synovial fluid and blood.

The V end lost 3 bases, the J end lost 6 bases, and 11 bases lay between the germline ends. The CDR3 loop spans 14 amino acids. Per the germline V gene, CDR1 is KGHDR and CDR2 is SFDVKD. As concerns this clonotype: Its antigen is unknown.

TCRdb reprocessed the 5' RACE reads with MiXCR, giving one entry per CDR3 protein. The sample lists hundreds of thousands of distinct CDR3 sequences; 25% to 30% were seen once. The specimen was blood, either unsorted or a sorted T cell fraction (not recorded which). This sequence originates from a male donor with ankylosing spondylitis. The chain couples TRBV24-1 to TRBJ2-1, with D tentatively TRBD1 (5 bases). CDR3 region: CATSDVWTFNEQFF. The CDR3 DNA is TGTGCCACCAGTGATGTGTGGACATTCAATGAGCAGTTCTTC.